This T cell receptor (beta chain) appears in the sequencing data of a study of T cells in Graves' hyperthyroidism and ophthalmopathy. Study-wide context: At the time of initial diagnosis and before any treatment, peripheral blood was collected.

The investigators amplified TCR beta CDR3 regions from RNA transcripts. HTBI primers drove first-round RT-PCR of the TCR CDR3. TCRdb analysed the multiplex PCR reads with MiXCR anew, one entry per CDR3 protein. Of a few hundred thousand distinct CDR3 sequences in the sample, approximately 14% were seen once. V trimming: 4 bases; J trimming: 0 bases; junction bases outside the gene matches: 6. The CDR3 loop spans 15 amino acids. From germline, CDR1 is MDHEN and CDR2 SYDVKM. This clonotype was observed many times. Its target is unknown. Broader study findings: Most thyroid clonotypes that were expanded above 0.001 also turned up in blood.

When ophthalmopathy did not progress within 18 months, Graves' hyperthyroidism was considered stable. Isolation of PBMCs was performed on 8 to 10 ml fresh peripheral blood. The chain has TRBV28 and TRBJ2-7, with 7 bases that match TRBD2. The receptor was isolated from a woman in her forties with Graves' hyperthyroidism. Sequenced sample: blood. CDR3 in DNA: TGTGCCAGCAGTTCCTCAGCGGGGAGCTCCTACGAGCAGTACTTC. This translates into CASSSSAGSSYEQYF.